A selection of T cell receptor beta chains follows, all from one sample in a study of T cells in tuberculosis. The assay was immunoSEQ multiplex PCR, and TCRdb's table has in-frame clones only and misses some. The sample consists of about 25,000 clones, nearly 97% of them appearing once. Specimen: PBMCs. All receptors derive from a donor between 10 and 35 years old with latent tuberculosis or without tuberculosis infection. The CDR3 runs from the conserved cysteine through the conserved F or W.

v_gene: TRBV29-1
j_gene: TRBJ2-5
CDR3aa: CSVVKGGETQYF

v_gene: TRBV4-1
j_gene: TRBJ2-2
CDR3aa: CASSQGRGTGSGELFF

v_gene: TRBV27
j_gene: TRBJ1-1
CDR3aa: CASSSPRTGTGENTEAFF

v_gene: TRBV5-1
j_gene: TRBJ2-2
CDR3aa: CASSLETGVPTGELFF

v_gene: TRBV7-2
j_gene: TRBJ2-5
CDR3aa: CASSLSPLETQYF

v_gene: TRBV18
j_gene: TRBJ1-2
CDR3aa: CASSPNRGPNFYGYTF

v_gene: TRBV5-1
j_gene: TRBJ2-7
CDR3aa: CASSWGQGTYEQYF

v_gene: TRBV6-6
j_gene: TRBJ1-2
CDR3aa: CASSTRPGTVNYGYTF

v_gene: TRBV2
j_gene: TRBJ2-1
CDR3aa: CASSGGTSGSYSYNEQFF

v_gene: TRBV15
j_gene: TRBJ1-6
CDR3aa: CATSSSGTGSSPLHF

v_gene: TRBV5-1
j_gene: TRBJ2-4
CDR3aa: CASRLGTGWDIQYF